A selection of T cell receptor beta chains follows, all from one sample in a study of cytotoxic CD8 clonotypes in ibrutinib-treated CLL. Generated by immunoSEQ multiplex PCR, the TCRdb table keeps only in-frame clones and is missing some. The table lists over 200,000 clones, about four fifths of them singletons. The sequenced sample was PBMCs, obtained after 12 months of ibrutinib treatment. The origin of the receptors is a human donor with chronic lymphocytic leukemia. CDR3s include the opening cysteine and the closing phenylalanine or tryptophan. Each record gives: J gene, clone size, V gene, D gene, CDR3 DNA, CDR3 protein. D genes are given only for firm matches. A row's size may be missing; if present it is once, few, many or a size class.

J: TRBJ1-6; size: .; V: TRBV10-3; D: TRBD1; DNA: TGTGCCATCAGTTACGACAGGGGTAATTCACCCCTCCACTTT; CDR3: CAISYDRGNSPLHF
J: TRBJ2-5; size: .; V: TRBV5-4; D: .; DNA: TGTGCCAGCAGCTTTGAGGGGCGCCAAGAGACCCAGTACTTC; CDR3: CASSFEGRQETQYF
J: TRBJ2-5; size: few; V: TRBV7-8; D: TRBD2; DNA: TGTGCCAGCAGCTTAGCTGCTAGCGGGAGGAGCCAAGAGACCCAGTACTTC; CDR3: CASSLAASGRSQETQYF
J: TRBJ2-1; size: .; V: TRBV5-1; D: TRBD2; DNA: TGCGCCAGCGTACTAGCGGGGGGCAATGAGCAGTTCTTC; CDR3: CASVLAGGNEQFF
J: TRBJ2-7; size: .; V: TRBV10-2; D: .; DNA: TGCGCCAGCATAGGTGACACCTACGAGCAGTACTTC; CDR3: CASIGDTYEQYF
J: TRBJ1-4; size: .; V: TRBV7-9; D: .; DNA: TGTGCCAGCAGCTTGTCGGGGGCGGATGAAAAACTGTTTTTT; CDR3: CASSLSGADEKLFF
J: TRBJ2-5; size: .; V: TRBV9; D: .; DNA: TGTGCCAGCAGCGGCGCCGTTTGGGGCCGGGAGACCCAGTACTTC; CDR3: CASSGAVWGRETQYF
J: TRBJ1-2; size: few; V: TRBV4-1; D: TRBD1; DNA: TGCGCCAGCAGCCGAGACGTAACCCGGGACAGGGGGACTGGCTACACCTTC; CDR3: CASSRDVTRDRGTGYTF
J: TRBJ2-1; size: once; V: TRBV5-1; D: TRBD2; DNA: TGCGCCAGCAGCTTAACTCTAGCGGGGGGTAACAATGAGCAGTTCTTC; CDR3: CASSLTLAGGNNEQFF
J: TRBJ2-5; size: .; V: TRBV4-1; D: TRBD1; DNA: TGCGCCAGCAGCCACCCTCTACAGGGGGCGTCGGGGGAGACCCAGTACTTC; CDR3: CASSHPLQGASGETQYF
J: TRBJ1-1; size: .; V: TRBV29-1; D: .; DNA: TGCAGCGCAACCCAGGGCGGGGGCACTGAAGCTTTCTTT; CDR3: CSATQGGGTEAFF
J: TRBJ2-5; size: .; V: TRBV5-3; D: .; DNA: TGTGCCAGAAGCTTGGTGACGGGGGGCGATAGGGACGAGACCCAGTACTTC; CDR3: CARSLVTGGDRDETQYF
J: TRBJ1-6; size: .; V: TRBV6-5; D: TRBD1; DNA: TGTGCCAGCAGCTACACGGGACAGTCAAATTCACCCCTCCACTTT; CDR3: CASSYTGQSNSPLHF
J: TRBJ2-3; size: once; V: TRBV5-1; D: TRBD2; DNA: TGCGCCAGCTCCCAGGCAGGGACTAGCGGGGGAAGCACAGATACGCAGTATTTT; CDR3: CASSQAGTSGGSTDTQYF
J: TRBJ1-2; size: .; V: TRBV28; D: TRBD1; DNA: TGTGCCAGCAGGGGACAGGGTTCTAACTATGGCTACACCTTC; CDR3: CASRGQGSNYGYTF
J: TRBJ1-4; size: .; V: TRBV25-1; D: .; DNA: TGTGCCAGCAGTGAATTCAATTTTGCAACTAATGAAAAACTGTTTTTT; CDR3: CASSEFNFATNEKLFF
J: TRBJ2-4; size: .; V: TRBV2; D: TRBD2; DNA: TGTGCCAGCAGGGGGGGGAAGAGCGACATTCAGTACTTC; CDR3: CASRGGKSDIQYF
J: TRBJ1-2; size: once; V: TRBV5-4; D: .; DNA: TGTGCCAGCACCAAACGGGGGAGCGATGGCTACACCTTC; CDR3: CASTKRGSDGYTF
J: TRBJ1-2; size: few; V: TRBV7-1; D: TRBD1; DNA: TGTGCCAGCAGCTCGCACCGACAGGGAAAGTATGGCTACACCTTC; CDR3: CASSSHRQGKYGYTF
J: TRBJ2-7; size: once; V: TRBV4-2; D: .; DNA: TGTGCCAGCAGCCAAGGAGGGGGCGCGGGGTGGCAGTACTTC; CDR3: CASSQGGGAGWQYF
J: TRBJ2-2; size: .; V: TRBV6-1; D: TRBD2; DNA: TGTGCCGGAGCGTTTGGGGGGGGCGGGGAGCTGTTTTTT; CDR3: CAGAFGGGGELFF
J: TRBJ1-3; size: .; V: TRBV27; D: TRBD1; DNA: TGTGCCAGCAGTGGGGACAGGGGAAACACCATATATTTT; CDR3: CASSGDRGNTIYF
J: TRBJ2-7; size: .; V: TRBV15; D: .; DNA: TGTGCCACCAGCGTTGCTGGCTACGAGCAGTACTTC; CDR3: CATSVAGYEQYF
J: TRBJ1-1; size: .; V: TRBV19; D: .; DNA: TGTGCCAGTAGTATAACAGGCTACACTGAAGCTTTCTTT; CDR3: CASSITGYTEAFF
J: TRBJ2-3; size: .; V: TRBV5-1; D: TRBD1; DNA: TGCGCCAGCAGAAGCCGGGACAGGGTGGCATCTAGCACAGATACGCAGTATTTT; CDR3: CASRSRDRVASSTDTQYF
J: TRBJ1-2; size: .; V: TRBV18; D: TRBD1; DNA: TGTGCCAGCTCACGGGGGGACAGCTACAACTATGGCTACACCTTC; CDR3: CASSRGDSYNYGYTF
J: TRBJ2-3; size: .; V: TRBV7-9; D: .; DNA: TGTGCCAGCAGCTTACCACTAGTGAGCACAGATACGCAGTATTTT; CDR3: CASSLPLVSTDTQYF
J: TRBJ2-5; size: once; V: TRBV6-6; D: .; DNA: TGTGCCAGCAGTTCCCTGGGGCGGGAGACCCAGTACTTC; CDR3: CASSSLGRETQYF
J: TRBJ1-1; size: .; V: TRBV19; D: .; DNA: TGTGCCAGTAGTCACACAGGGAGTACCACTGAAGCTTTCTTT; CDR3: CASSHTGSTTEAFF
J: TRBJ2-1; size: .; V: TRBV5-1; D: TRBD2; DNA: TGCGCCAGCAGCCCAGGTGTTCTTCGGGGGGACCCCTACAATGAGCAGTTCTTC; CDR3: CASSPGVLRGDPYNEQFF
J: TRBJ2-7; size: once; V: TRBV15; D: .; DNA: TGTGCCACCAGCAGAGATAAGGGTTCCTACGAGCAGTACTTC; CDR3: CATSRDKGSYEQYF
J: TRBJ2-1; size: .; V: TRBV7-2; D: TRBD2; DNA: TGTGCCAGCAGACCCCCAGCGGGGGCTCGGGAAAATGAGCAGTTCTTC; CDR3: CASRPPAGARENEQFF
J: TRBJ1-1; size: .; V: TRBV6-1; D: TRBD1; DNA: TGTGCCAGTGGACAGGGGGCGGGCACTGAAGCTTTCTTT; CDR3: CASGQGAGTEAFF
J: TRBJ2-7; size: .; V: TRBV7-9; D: .; DNA: TGTGCCAGCAGCCCACTTCTACAGGGTTCACACGAGCAGTACTTC; CDR3: CASSPLLQGSHEQYF
J: TRBJ2-3; size: .; V: TRBV21-1; D: .; DNA: TGTGCCAGCAGCCAAAAGGGCAGGCCTACTTGCCCTTTCACAGATACGCAGTATTTT; CDR3: CASSQKGRPTCPFTDTQYF
J: TRBJ2-1; size: .; V: TRBV9; D: .; DNA: TGTGCCAGCAGCGGGGGGTACAATGAGCAGTTCTTC; CDR3: CASSGGYNEQFF
J: TRBJ2-6; size: .; V: TRBV19; D: .; DNA: TGTGCCAGTACCTTGGGGGGGGCCAACGTCCTGACTTTC; CDR3: CASTLGGANVLTF
J: TRBJ1-1; size: .; V: TRBV7-2; D: .; DNA: TGTGCCAGCAGCTTAGACGGGGGGAACACTGAAGCTTTCTTT; CDR3: CASSLDGGNTEAFF
J: TRBJ2-5; size: .; V: TRBV5-6; D: .; DNA: TGTGCCAGCAGCTTCGGTGGACGGGGAATGGAGACCCAGTACTTC; CDR3: CASSFGGRGMETQYF
J: TRBJ1-6; size: .; V: TRBV19; D: .; DNA: TGTGCCAGTAGGACGGACATTTCTAATTCACCCCTCCACTTT; CDR3: CASRTDISNSPLHF
J: TRBJ1-1; size: .; V: TRBV5-1; D: .; DNA: TGCGCCAGCAGCTTGGAAGGTACTGAAGCTTTCTTT; CDR3: CASSLEGTEAFF
J: TRBJ1-2; size: .; V: TRBV5-6; D: .; DNA: TGTGCCAGCAGCTCTAGCGGGGGAGTACCGGATGGCTACACCTTC; CDR3: CASSSSGGVPDGYTF
J: TRBJ1-2; size: .; V: TRBV20-1; D: .; DNA: TGCAGTGCTAGAGACTGGGGCTACACCTTC; CDR3: CSARDWGYTF
J: TRBJ2-1; size: .; V: TRBV9; D: .; DNA: TGTGCCAGCAGCGTAGCTATGAGGTACAATGAGCAGTTCTTC; CDR3: CASSVAMRYNEQFF
J: TRBJ2-3; size: .; V: TRBV6-5; D: .; DNA: TGTGCCAGCAGGGCCCAACAGGGCGGGTCAGATACGCAGTATTTT; CDR3: CASRAQQGGSDTQYF
J: TRBJ2-1; size: .; V: TRBV10-1; D: .; DNA: TGCGCCAGCAGTGAGGGGTCAGGGGTTGTCAATGAGCAGTTCTTC; CDR3: CASSEGSGVVNEQFF
J: TRBJ2-7; size: .; V: TRBV5-1; D: .; DNA: TGCGCCAGCAGCTTCACCCATTCGACTAGGTTCTACGAGCAGTACTTC; CDR3: CASSFTHSTRFYEQYF
J: TRBJ1-5; size: .; V: TRBV5-1; D: .; DNA: TGCGCCAGCAGCCCGGAGGCCGGGTGGTCACAACAGCCCCAGCATTTT; CDR3: CASSPEAGWSQQPQHF
J: TRBJ2-7; size: .; V: TRBV6-1; D: .; DNA: TGTGCCAGCAGTGAACAGGCCCCTAGGAACGAGCAGTACTTC; CDR3: CASSEQAPRNEQYF
J: TRBJ1-3; size: .; V: TRBV11-2; D: .; DNA: TGTGCCAGCAGCTTTAGGCCTGGGGGTGCCTCTGGAAACACCATATATTTT; CDR3: CASSFRPGGASGNTIYF
J: TRBJ1-1; size: .; V: TRBV2; D: .; DNA: TGTGCCAGCGGAACAGATGACACTGAAGCTTTCTTT; CDR3: CASGTDDTEAFF
J: TRBJ1-6; size: few; V: TRBV7-3; D: TRBD1; DNA: TGTGCCAGCAGCACTGGACAGGGCCTGGGGCCACCCCTCCACTTT; CDR3: CASSTGQGLGPPLHF
J: TRBJ2-7; size: .; V: TRBV10-2; D: .; DNA: TGCGCCAGCAACGGTGCGGGGTCGTCCTACGAGCAGTACTTC; CDR3: CASNGAGSSYEQYF
J: TRBJ2-1; size: .; V: TRBV10-3; D: TRBD1; DNA: TGTGCCATCAGTCTCCATGGACAGGGCAATGAGCAGTTCTTC; CDR3: CAISLHGQGNEQFF
J: TRBJ2-3; size: .; V: TRBV19; D: .; DNA: TGTGCCAGTAGTAACCCGGACAGCACTAGCACAGATACGCAGTATTTT; CDR3: CASSNPDSTSTDTQYF
J: TRBJ2-1; size: .; V: TRBV27; D: TRBD2; DNA: TGTGCCAGCACCCCCCGACCCACCGCAGCGGGAGTCTACAATGAGCAGTTCTTC; CDR3: CASTPRPTAAGVYNEQFF
J: TRBJ2-1; size: .; V: TRBV27; D: TRBD2; DNA: TGTGCCAGCAGTTTAGCGGGACTAGCGGGGGGGTATGAGCAGTTCTTC; CDR3: CASSLAGLAGGYEQFF
J: TRBJ2-1; size: once; V: TRBV5-4; D: .; DNA: TGTGCCAGCAGCTTGGCCGTAGCGGCTTACAATGAGCAGTTCTTC; CDR3: CASSLAVAAYNEQFF
J: TRBJ1-1; size: few; V: TRBV11-1; D: .; DNA: TGTGCCAGCAGCCAGAGGCGGGGGAACACTGAAGCTTTCTTT; CDR3: CASSQRRGNTEAFF
J: TRBJ1-4; size: few; V: TRBV19; D: TRBD1; DNA: TGTGCCAGTAGTAGCGCGGGACAGGGTGGTAATGAAAAACTGTTTTTT; CDR3: CASSSAGQGGNEKLFF